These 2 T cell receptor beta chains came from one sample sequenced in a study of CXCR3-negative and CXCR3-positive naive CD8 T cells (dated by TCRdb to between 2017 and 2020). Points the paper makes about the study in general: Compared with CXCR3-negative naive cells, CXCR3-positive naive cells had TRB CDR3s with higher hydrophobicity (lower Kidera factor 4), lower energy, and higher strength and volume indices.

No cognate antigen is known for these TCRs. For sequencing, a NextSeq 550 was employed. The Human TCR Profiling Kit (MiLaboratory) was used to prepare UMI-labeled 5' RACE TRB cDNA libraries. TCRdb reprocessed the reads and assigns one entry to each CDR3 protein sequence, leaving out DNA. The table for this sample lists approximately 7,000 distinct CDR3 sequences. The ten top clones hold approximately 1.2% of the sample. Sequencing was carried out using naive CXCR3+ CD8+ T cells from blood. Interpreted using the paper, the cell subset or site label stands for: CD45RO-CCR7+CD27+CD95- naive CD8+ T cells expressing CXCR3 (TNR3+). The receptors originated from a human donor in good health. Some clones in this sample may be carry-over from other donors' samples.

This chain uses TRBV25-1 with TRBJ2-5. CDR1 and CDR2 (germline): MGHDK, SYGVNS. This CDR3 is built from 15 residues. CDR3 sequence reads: CASSESQLQKETQYF. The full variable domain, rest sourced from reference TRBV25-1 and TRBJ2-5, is EADIYQTPRYLVIGTGKKITLECSQTMGHDKMYWYQQDPGMELHLIHYSYGVNSTEKGDLSSESTVSRIRTEHFPLTLESARPSHTSQYLCASSESQLQKETQYFGPGTRLLVL.

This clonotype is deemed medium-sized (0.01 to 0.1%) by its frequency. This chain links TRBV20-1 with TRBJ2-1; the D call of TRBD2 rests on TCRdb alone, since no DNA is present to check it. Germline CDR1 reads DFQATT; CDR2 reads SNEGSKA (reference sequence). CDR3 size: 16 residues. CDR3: CSARDLLGIGDNEQFF.